The TCR beta chain under discussion was sequenced for a study of blood T cell repertoires in COVID-19 (dated by TCRdb to between 2020 and 2021). About the full investigation: The collaborator samples originated in the United States, Italy and Spain and spanned the acute and convalescent phases of COVID-19. The repertoires were made available in a free public database intended to serve as a resource for research on the immune response to SARS-CoV-2. The dataset comprised deeply sampled blood TCRbeta repertoires from subjects exposed to, actively infected with, or recovered from COVID-19. Nearly every sample came with metadata listing a de-identified subject ID, COVID-19 status, age in years and sex. The prospective study material was composed of cDNA or gDNA derived from T cells, B-cell-depleted T cells, or PBMCs. Samples were obtained from the ongoing ImmuneRACE study (first 160 participants) and from over a thousand subjects provided by 6 global collaborators. Where available, HLA class I and class II types were taken from metadata supplied by the sample provider and were not determined by assay-based typing. Paper-wide results and their limitations: Clinical and demographic metadata were provided uncurated, with the amount varying by source and participant.

As regards this clone: This clone's antigen is unknown. Base qualities were left out, and no much larger clone turns up one base away.

Collaborating institutions collected whole blood in K2EDTA tubes following their own protocols. For TCRbeta analysis, collaborator samples were shipped as frozen whole blood, as isolated PBMCs, or as DNA extracted from either sample type. The immunoSEQ Assay, a bias-controlled multiplex PCR, was used to amplify TCRbeta CDR3 regions from genomic DNA. The authors' analysis ran thus. Within the assay, amplification of reference gene primers was used to estimate how many nucleated cells each sample contained. To quantify the absolute abundance of each unique TCRbeta CDR3 rearrangement, sequence reads were collapsed and filtered. Productive Simpson clonality was computed per sample as the square root of Simpson's diversity index over productive rearrangements. This immuneACCESS table, as held by TCRdb, lists in-frame sequences with V and J called but not all clones. Of the missing ones, under half trace to an unresolved V gene in checked studies; the others have no known cause. D and trimming come from the DNA, and the V and J calls and clone size come from that table. The sample includes around 60,000 clones, with approximately 91% observed a single time. The top ten hold about 3.2% of the sample.

Spanning cysteine to phenylalanine, the CDR3 consists of 14 amino acids. Only the CDR3 part of the read is kept: 42 bases, read in frame from the first base. Cut back by 3 bases and 2 bases, the V and J ends lie 9 bases apart. The germline V gene provides CDR1 MRHNA and CDR2 SNTAGT. Sequences were obtained from peripheral blood. The receptor was derived from a man in his forties or fifties with active COVID-19. This chain is built from TRBV6-4 and TRBJ2-3; the D gene assignment is ambiguous. The CDR3 in this case is CASSEFANTDTQYF. The sequenced DNA: TGTGCCAGCAGTGAATTCGCGAACACAGATACGCAGTATTTT.